One and the same sample provided the 30 T cell receptor delta chains below, sequenced in a study of gamma-delta T cells after stem cell transplantation. TCRdb redid the clone calls on the RT-PCR reads with CATT. The table shows approximately 3,000 delta-chain clones, with roughly 9% occurring only once. Sample: gamma-delta T cells. These receptors all come from a human donor. It is not recorded whose cells these are; they may come from a transplant donor.

A note on this clone: Since a far larger clone is one base different, this is likely a read error. Other DNA sequences from this sample encode an identical CDR3 as well. The chain has TRDV2 and TRDJ2, with 7 positions matching TRDD3. The CDR3 is 15 amino acids. Germline values: CDR1 GEAIGNYY, CDR2 EKD. CDR3 nucleotides: TGTGCCTGTGACACCGTTGGGGATAAGGTAGCACAGCTCTTCTTT. Protein: CACDTVGDKVAQLFF.

To note about this clone: It is likely a read error: a sequence one base away is far more abundant. CDR3 region: CACDTVLGQSPWDTRQMFF. CDR3 DNA: TGTGCCTGTGACACCGTACTGGGCCAGAGCCCCTGGGACACCCGACAGATGTTTTTC. The chain combines TRDV2 with TRDJ3, with D perhaps matching TRDD3 (6 bases). This CDR3 is 19 amino acids long. Trimming took 0 bases from V and 2 from J, leaving 16 bases between them. Germline CDR1 and CDR2: GEAIGNYY and EKD.

In the case of this clone: With only one base between it and a far larger clone, this is likely a read error. V is TRDV1 and J is TRDJ1; 11 nucleotides line up with TRDD3. The CDR3 contains 20 residues. CDR1 is TSWWSYY and CDR2 is QGS in the germline V gene. The CDR3 DNA is TGTTCTCTTGGGGAACCTGCCCCTGGGGGATACTCTCGAGACACCGATAAACTCATCTTT. It specifies CSLGEPAPGGYSRDTDKLIF.

By its share, this clone is medium-sized. The rearrangement links TRDV1 to TRDJ1; 12 bases are shared with TRDD3. CDR1 TSWWSYY and CDR2 QGS come from the germline V gene. Germline trimming cut 4 bases from V and 1 base from J; bases unmatched to any gene: 19. This CDR3 is built from 21 residues. In DNA, the CDR3 is TGTGCTCTTGGGGTACCTCTTCCCTTTACTGGGGGATACCGTCGCACCGATAAACTCATCTTT. This encodes CALGVPLPFTGGYRRTDKLIF.

In the case of this clone: TCRdb's protein for this DNA is that of a much larger clone and differs from the translation at residue 16, likely a read error; the protein shown is the DNA translation. For the CDR3, the DNA is TGTGCCTGTGACACCGACGACTGGGGGATACGCGAAACCGATAAACCCATCTTT. Protein sequence: CACDTDDWGIRETDKPIF. The chain recombines TRDV2 with TRDJ1; 13 nucleotides match TRDD3. The CDR3 loop spans 18 amino acids. Germline V gives CDR1 GEAIGNYY, CDR2 EKD.

The chain uses TRDV1 and TRDJ1; 8 positions match TRDD3. CDR1 is TSWWSYY and CDR2 is QGS in the germline V gene. The V gene end was trimmed by 2 bases and the J gene end by 0 bases; junction bases not matched to a gene: 20. The CDR3 is made up of 21 amino acids. Here the CDR3 DNA reads TGTGCTCTTGGGGAAGGGATCTTCCTTGCAATCCACTGGGGGTACACCGATAAACTCATCTTT. Amino acids: CALGEGIFLAIHWGYTDKLIF.

This clone was detected a few times. A much more abundant neighbour one base away suggests this may be a read error. This chain joins TRDV1 and TRDJ1; 11 bases agree with TRDD3. The germline V gene encodes CDR1 TSWWSYY and CDR2 QGS. With 0 bases clipped from V and 7 bases from J, the junction kept 19 bases outside the gene matches. This CDR3 has 20 amino acids. As DNA, the CDR3 is TGTGCTCTTGGGGAACTCGTGCCCGATGGGGGATACGGTAAGGGTCTTAAACTCATCTTT. This encodes CALGELVPDGGYGKGLKLIF.

This clone was counted a few times. This chain uses TRAV38-2/DV8 with TRDJ1; TRDD3 agrees at 9 bases. Germline CDR1 TSESDYY, CDR2 QEAYKQQN. This CDR3 is 16 amino acids long. V gave up 2 bases and J gave up 0 bases; unmatched junction bases: 5. The CDR3 coding sequence is TGTGCTTATAGGAGTACTGGGGGACGGGACACCGATAAACTCATCTTT. It yields the protein CAYRSTGGRDTDKLIF.

This clone is classed as medium-sized. This clone may be a read error of a much larger clone one base away. The sample holds other DNA sequences that translate to the same CDR3. The chain is built from TRDV2 and TRDJ1, with 7 positions matching TRDD3. The germline CDR1 and CDR2 sequences are GEAIGNYY and EKD. Trimming took 0 bases from V and 0 from J; bases not matched to a gene: 0. The CDR3 consists of 14 residues. The CDR3 DNA sequence: TGTGCCTGTGACACCGGGGGATACACCGATAAACTCATCTTT. It is translated as CACDTGGYTDKLIF.

This clone has more than one count but fewer than ten. The rearrangement uses TRDV1 and TRDJ1; 9 nucleotides line up with TRDD3. CDR3 length: 20 amino acids. The trim removed 2 bases at V and 4 bases at J, leaving 20 bases unmatched. The V gene's germline CDR1 is TSWWSYY and CDR2 QGS. For the CDR3, the DNA is TGTGCTCTTGGGGAAATCCATGACTGGGGGACACCCATCCGGGGCGATAAACTCATCTTT. Its translation: CALGEIHDWGTPIRGDKLIF.

Comments on this clone: A much larger clonotype is one base distant, so this may be a read error. The V and J genes are TRDV2 and TRDJ2, with TRDD3 matching 11 bases. The CDR3 is 15 amino acids. Trimming at V came to 3 bases and at J to 11 bases, leaving 10 bases not matched to a gene. From germline, CDR1 is GEAIGNYY and CDR2 EKD. The CDR3 DNA reads TGTGCCTGTGACGCTCGTCTAGTGGGGGATACGCAACTCTTCTTT. Translating it yields CACDARLVGDTQLFF.

In this sample, this clone is large. Within the sample, other DNA sequences also encode this same CDR3. This chain connects TRDV2 to TRDJ1; D is possibly TRDD3 (6 bases). Germline CDR1 is GEAIGNYY and CDR2 is EKD. V lost 0 bases to trimming and J lost 2 bases, with 6 bases between them. The CDR3 has 13 amino acids. For the CDR3, the DNA is TGTGCCTGTGACACCTGGGGGACCGATAAACTCATCTTT. It encodes CACDTWGTDKLIF.

Relative to its sample, this clone is medium-sized. The sample has other DNA sequences that encode this CDR3 too. The chain couples TRDV2 to TRDJ1; 11 bases fit TRDD3. This CDR3 region has 20 residues. Looked up from germline, CDR1 is GEAIGNYY and CDR2 is EKD. J lost 2 bases, V lost 0 bases, and 16 bases had no gene match. The CDR3, as DNA: TGTGCCTGTGACACCGCTATCCGGAACTGGGGGATATCCCCTACCGATAAACTCATCTTT. Translation gives CACDTAIRNWGISPTDKLIF.

A word on this clone: This could be a read error, since a much larger clone is one nucleotide away. Different DNA sequences within this sample yield the same CDR3. This sequence joins TRDV2 and TRDJ3; 13 positions agree with TRDD3. CDR1 is GEAIGNYY and CDR2 is EKD in the germline V gene. This CDR3 region has 20 residues. The CDR3, as DNA: TGTGCCTGTGACACCCTGGTTACTGGGGGATACGGGAGGGACACCCGACAGATGTTCTTC. Its protein is CACDTLVTGGYGRDTRQMFF.

This clone was observed a handful of times. A far larger clone is one base from this, pointing to a likely read error. CDR3 amino acids: CACDTLEDTYTDKLIF. The CDR3 DNA is TGTGCCTGTGACACCCTGGAGGATACGTACACCGATAAACTCATCTTT. The chain uses TRDV2 and TRDJ1, with 7 bases aligning to TRDD3. Germline V gene lookup returns CDR1 GEAIGNYY and CDR2 EKD. The CDR3 covers 16 residues. V dropped 0 bases and J dropped 0; count of bases not matched to a gene: 6.

This clone was detected only a few times. It differs at one base from a far larger clone, so likely a read error. In the same sample, other DNA sequences code for this CDR3. The genes are TRDV2 and TRDJ1; 9 nucleotides line up with TRDD3. The CDR3 is made up of 14 amino acids. CDR1 and CDR2 (germline): GEAIGNYY, EKD. CDR3 sequence (DNA): TGTGCCGTGGACTACTGGGGGACCTACGATAAGCTCATCTTT. Encoded protein: CAVDYWGTYDKLIF.

This clone is large by share. At the DNA level, this CDR3 is encoded by other sequences in the same sample as well. This chain connects TRDV2 to TRDJ3; 12 bases are a match to TRDD3. This CDR3 contains 20 residues. CDR1 GEAIGNYY and CDR2 EKD come from the germline V gene. The V gene end was trimmed by 2 bases and the J gene end by 2 bases; junction bases not matched to a gene: 9. The CDR3 DNA is TGTGCCTGTGACATACTGGGGGATACTCGGGGCACCTGGGACACCCGACAGATGTTTTTC. Its translation is CACDILGDTRGTWDTRQMFF.

Notes on this clone: The protein held in TCRdb is that of a much larger clone and does not match this DNA's translation at residue 8, likely because of a read error; the protein shown is translated from the DNA. The V and J genes are TRDV2 and TRDJ3; TRDD3 matches at 7 bases. The V gene end was trimmed by 1 base and the J gene end by 1 base; junction bases not matched to a gene: 6. The germline gives CDR1 GEAIGNYY, CDR2 EKD. This CDR3 has 18 amino acids. CDR3 sequence: CACDTWGTASWDTRQMFF. CDR3 DNA: TGTGCCTGTGACACTTGGGGGACAGCGTCCTGGGACACCCGACAGATGTTTTTC.

This clone was seen only a few times. This likely traces to a read error, being one base from a far larger clone. The chain uses TRDV2 and TRDJ3; a possible D gene is TRDD3 (6 bases). Germline V gives CDR1 GEAIGNYY, CDR2 EKD. The CDR3 consists of 19 residues. CDR3 nucleotide sequence: TGTGCCTGTGACACCCTCCTGGGGACGAGCTCCTGGGACGCCCGACAGATGTTTTTC. This gives the protein CACDTLLGTSSWDARQMFF.

A few counts support this clone. TCRdb shows a much larger clone's protein in place of this DNA's translation, and the two differ at residue 11, likely through a read error; the protein shown is translated from the DNA. The chain carries TRDV2 and TRDJ3; 10 bases line up with TRDD3. There are 18 residues in the CDR3. Germline V gene lookup returns CDR1 GEAIGNYY and CDR2 EKD. The CDR3 reads CACDTGGYGSRDTRQMFF. The DNA of the CDR3 is TGTGCCTGTGACACCGGGGGATACGGCTCCCGGGACACCCGACAGATGTTTTTC.

This clone was observed a handful of times. Since a far larger clone is one base different, this is likely a read error. Other DNA sequences in the sample encode the same CDR3. The gene calls are TRDV2 and TRDJ3; 8 bases fit TRDD3. The junction had 13 bases not matched to a gene; V was cut back by 0 bases and J by 4 bases. Per germline, CDR1 GEAIGNYY and CDR2 EKD. The CDR3 is made up of 20 amino acids. This CDR3 is CACDTLVTGGYGWDTRQMFF. In DNA, the CDR3 is TGTGCCTGTGACACCCTGGTTACTGGGGGGTACGGGTGGGACACCCGACAGATGTTTTTC.

This clone is medium-sized in the sample. J is TRDJ1 and V is TRDV1, with TRDD3 identical over 10 bases. Germline CDR1 and CDR2: TSWWSYY and QGS. V was clipped by 3 bases and J by 3 bases; unmatched bases: 7. The CDR3 extends over 16 amino acids. CDR3 region: CALGDQMGDTADKLIF. CDR3 DNA sequence: TGTGCTCTTGGGGATCAGATGGGGGATACCGCCGATAAACTCATCTTT.

The CDR3 bases are TGTGCAGCAAGCGCCCCTTCGGGGATACTTTGGAGACTCACCGATAAACTCATCTTT. Its translation: CAASAPSGILWRLTDKLIF. V is TRAV29/DV5 and J is TRDJ1; TRDD3 agrees at 8 bases. The germline gives CDR1 NSMFDY, CDR2 ISSIKDK. V trimming: 0 bases; J trimming: 1 base; junction bases outside the gene matches: 17. The CDR3 length is 19 residues.

Only a few counts were recorded for this clone. TCRdb's protein, taken from a much larger clone, differs from this DNA's translation at residue 15, likely owing to a read error; the protein displayed comes from the DNA. The genes are TRDV2 and TRDJ1, with D unclear. Germline CDR1 reads GEAIGNYY; CDR2 reads EKD. The CDR3 is made up of 18 amino acids. The CDR3 DNA reads TGTGCCTGTGACACCCGACTACGAACGGCCACGTACACCGATGAACTCATCTTT. Protein product: CACDTRLRTATYTDELIF.

By sample fraction, this clone is medium-sized (0.01 to 0.1%). This chain connects TRDV2 to TRDJ3; 7 nucleotides align to TRDD3. The CDR3 covers 23 residues. Germline V gene lookup returns CDR1 GEAIGNYY and CDR2 EKD. J gave up 2 bases and V 0 bases, and 21 bases lay outside the gene matches. The CDR3 spells CACDTGRGKGDSESTWDTRQMFF. Written as DNA, the CDR3 is TGTGCCTGTGACACCGGAAGGGGGAAGGGGGATTCAGAATCCACCTGGGACACCCGACAGATGTTTTTC.

The CDR3 protein is CALGGLSWGIRFTDKLIF. CDR3 sequence (DNA): TGTGCTCTTGGGGGGCTCAGCTGGGGGATACGCTTCACCGATAAACTCATCTTT. The J gene is TRDJ1, the V gene TRDV1; 12 bases match TRDD3. Trimming took 4 bases from V and 1 from J; bases not matched to a gene: 10. This CDR3 spans 18 amino acids. The V gene's germline CDR1 is TSWWSYY and CDR2 QGS.

With respect to this clone: This sequence is one base from a far larger clone and is likely a read error. The chain is built from TRDV2 and TRDJ2, with D possibly TRDD3 on 6 matching bases. CDR1 and CDR2 from the germline V gene are GEAIGNYY and EKD. The CDR3 loop spans 15 amino acids. CDR3 bases: TGTGCCCGTGACCCCCTACTACTGGGGACAGCACAACTCTTCTTT. Translation: CARDPLLLGTAQLFF.

With respect to this clone: A read error is likely here: a far larger clone is one base away. The chain has TRDV2 and TRDJ2; 12 bases are shared with TRDD3. The CDR3 has 16 residues. CDR1 and CDR2 (germline): GEAIGNYY, EKD. This chain's CDR3 is CACDILGDTGAARLFF. The CDR3, as DNA: TGTGCCTGTGATATACTGGGGGATACAGGGGCAGCACGACTCTTCTTT.

This clone is medium-sized by share. The chain is built from TRDV1 and TRDJ1; 11 nucleotides match TRDD3. The ends lost 2 bases at V and 7 bases at J; junction bases unmatched: 18. This CDR3 is 19 amino acids long. Germline values: CDR1 TSWWSYY, CDR2 QGS. CDR3 in amino acids: CALGEFSSYWGIERGKLIF. The CDR3 nucleotides read TGTGCTCTTGGGGAATTCTCTTCGTACTGGGGGATAGAGAGGGGTAAACTCATCTTT.

About this clone itself: A much larger clone differs from this one at a single base, so this may be a read error. The genes are TRDV1 and TRDJ1; 8 bases line up with TRDD2. Looked up from germline, CDR1 is TSWWSYY and CDR2 is QGS. V shed 1 base, J shed 0 bases, and the junction held 13 bases outside the gene matches. The CDR3 is 19 amino acids. CDR3 region: CALGEPRFLLAPHTDKLIF. DNA for the CDR3: TGTGCTCTTGGGGAACCCCGCTTCCTACTGGCCCCACACACCGATAAACTCATCTTT.